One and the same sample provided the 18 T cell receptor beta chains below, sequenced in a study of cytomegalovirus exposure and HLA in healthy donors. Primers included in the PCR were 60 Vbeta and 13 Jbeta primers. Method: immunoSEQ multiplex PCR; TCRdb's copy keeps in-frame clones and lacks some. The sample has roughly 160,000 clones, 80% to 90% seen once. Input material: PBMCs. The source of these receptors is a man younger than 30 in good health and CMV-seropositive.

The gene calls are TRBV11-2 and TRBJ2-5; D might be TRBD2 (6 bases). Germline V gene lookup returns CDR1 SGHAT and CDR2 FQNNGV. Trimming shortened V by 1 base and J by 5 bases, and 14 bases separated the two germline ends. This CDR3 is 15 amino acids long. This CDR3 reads CASSLGAGSWETQYF. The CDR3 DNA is TGTGCCAGCAGCTTAGGGGCCGGGAGTTGGGAGACCCAGTACTTC.

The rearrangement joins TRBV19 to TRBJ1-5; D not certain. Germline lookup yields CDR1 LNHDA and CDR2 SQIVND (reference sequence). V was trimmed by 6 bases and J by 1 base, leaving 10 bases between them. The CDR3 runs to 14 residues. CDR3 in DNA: TGTGCCAGTAGGCGGGAGAGAAGCAATCAGCCCCAGCATTTT. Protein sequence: CASRRERSNQPQHF. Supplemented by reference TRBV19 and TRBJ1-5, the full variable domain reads DGGITQSPKYLFRKEGQNVTLSCEQNLNHDAMYWYRQDPGQGLRLIYYSQIVNDFQKGDIAEGYSVSREKKESFPLTVTSAQKNPTAFYLCASRRERSNQPQHFGDGTRLSIL.

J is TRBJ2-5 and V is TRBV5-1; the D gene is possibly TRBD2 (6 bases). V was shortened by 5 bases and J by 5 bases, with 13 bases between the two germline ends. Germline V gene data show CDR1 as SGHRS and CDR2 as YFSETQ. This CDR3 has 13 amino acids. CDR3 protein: CASRLGGLETQYF. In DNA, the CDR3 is TGCGCCAGCAGACTGGGGGGTTTGGAGACCCAGTACTTC.

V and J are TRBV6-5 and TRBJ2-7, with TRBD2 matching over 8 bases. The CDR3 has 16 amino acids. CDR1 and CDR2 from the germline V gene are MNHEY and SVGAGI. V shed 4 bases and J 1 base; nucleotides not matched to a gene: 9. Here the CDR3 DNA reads TGTGCCAGCAGTTTCACGGGGGGGCCTTTTTCCTACGAGCAGTACTTC. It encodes CASSFTGGPFSYEQYF.

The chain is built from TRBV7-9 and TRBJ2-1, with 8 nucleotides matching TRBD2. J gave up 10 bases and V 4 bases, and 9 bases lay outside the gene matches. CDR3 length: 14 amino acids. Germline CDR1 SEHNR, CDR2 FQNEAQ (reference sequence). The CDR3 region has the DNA TGTGCCAGCAGCTCACGGGGGGGGCCGGGGGAGCAGTTCTTC. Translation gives CASSSRGGPGEQFF.

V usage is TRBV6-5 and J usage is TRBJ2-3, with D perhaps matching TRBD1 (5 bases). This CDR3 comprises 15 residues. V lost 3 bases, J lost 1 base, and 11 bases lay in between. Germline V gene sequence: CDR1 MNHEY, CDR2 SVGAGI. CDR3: CASSYQGVGTDTQYF. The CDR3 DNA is TGTGCCAGCAGTTATCAGGGCGTTGGCACAGATACGCAGTATTTT.

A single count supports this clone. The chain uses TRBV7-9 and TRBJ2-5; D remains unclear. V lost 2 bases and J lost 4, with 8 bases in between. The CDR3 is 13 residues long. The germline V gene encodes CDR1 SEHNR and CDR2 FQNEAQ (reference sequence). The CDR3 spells CASSLPLGETQYF. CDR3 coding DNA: TGTGCCAGCAGCTTACCGCTAGGAGAGACCCAGTACTTC.

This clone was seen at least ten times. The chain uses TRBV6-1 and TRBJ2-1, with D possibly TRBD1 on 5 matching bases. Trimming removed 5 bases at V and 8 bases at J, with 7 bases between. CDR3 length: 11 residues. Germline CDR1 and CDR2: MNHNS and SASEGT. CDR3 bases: TGTGCCAGCAGTCAGGGCGATGAGCAGTTCTTC. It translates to CASSQGDEQFF.

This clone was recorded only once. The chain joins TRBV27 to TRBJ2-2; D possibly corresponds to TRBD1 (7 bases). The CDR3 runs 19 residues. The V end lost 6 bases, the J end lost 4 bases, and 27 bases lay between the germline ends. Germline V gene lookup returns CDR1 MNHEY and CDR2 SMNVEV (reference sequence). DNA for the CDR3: TGTGCCAGCAGCCCAGTGCGTTTAGGAGGGGGCTTGGGCACCGGGGAGCTGTTTTTT. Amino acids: CASSPVRLGGGLGTGELFF.

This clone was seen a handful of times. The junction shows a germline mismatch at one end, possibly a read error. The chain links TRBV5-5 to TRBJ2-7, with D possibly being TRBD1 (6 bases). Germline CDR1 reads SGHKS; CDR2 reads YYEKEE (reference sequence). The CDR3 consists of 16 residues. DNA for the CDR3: TGCGCCAGCAGCCATCTCCGAATGACAGGACCTCAAGGGCAGTACTTC. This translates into CASSHLRMTGPQGQYF.

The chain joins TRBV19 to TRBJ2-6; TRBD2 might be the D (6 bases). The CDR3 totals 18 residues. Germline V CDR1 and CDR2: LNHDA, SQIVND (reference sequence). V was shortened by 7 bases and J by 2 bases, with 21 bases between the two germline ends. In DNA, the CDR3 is TGTGCCAGTAAACAAAGCCCGGGGGTAGAGGCTGGGGCCAACGTCCTGACTTTC. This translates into CASKQSPGVEAGANVLTF. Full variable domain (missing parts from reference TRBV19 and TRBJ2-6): DGGITQSPKYLFRKEGQNVTLSCEQNLNHDAMYWYRQDPGQGLRLIYYSQIVNDFQKGDIAEGYSVSREKKESFPLTVTSAQKNPTAFYLCASKQSPGVEAGANVLTFGAGSRLTVL.

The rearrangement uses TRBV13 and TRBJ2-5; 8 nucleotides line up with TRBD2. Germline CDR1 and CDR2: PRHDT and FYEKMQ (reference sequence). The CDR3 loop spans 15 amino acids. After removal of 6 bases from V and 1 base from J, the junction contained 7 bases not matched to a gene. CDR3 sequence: CASSRSGGVQETQYF. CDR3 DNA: TGTGCCAGCAGTAGGAGCGGGGGAGTCCAAGAGACCCAGTACTTC.

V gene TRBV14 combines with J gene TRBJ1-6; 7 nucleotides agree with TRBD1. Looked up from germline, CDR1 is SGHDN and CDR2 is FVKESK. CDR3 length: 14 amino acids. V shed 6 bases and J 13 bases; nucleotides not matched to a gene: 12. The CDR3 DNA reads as TGTGCCAGCAGACCCGGGACAGTACTCTCCCCCCTCCACTTT. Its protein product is CASRPGTVLSPLHF.

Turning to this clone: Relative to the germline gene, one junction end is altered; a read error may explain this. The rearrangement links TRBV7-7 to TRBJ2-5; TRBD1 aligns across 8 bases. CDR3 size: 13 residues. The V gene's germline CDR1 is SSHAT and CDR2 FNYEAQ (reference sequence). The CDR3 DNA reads TGTGCTAGCAGCCGGACAGGGCTAGAGACCCAGTACTTC. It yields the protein CASSRTGLETQYF.

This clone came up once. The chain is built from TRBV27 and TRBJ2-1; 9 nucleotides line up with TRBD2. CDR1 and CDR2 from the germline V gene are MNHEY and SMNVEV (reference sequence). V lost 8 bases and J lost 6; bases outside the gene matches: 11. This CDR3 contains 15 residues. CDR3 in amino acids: CASDPAGGGINEQFF. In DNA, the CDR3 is TGTGCCAGCGATCCCGCGGGAGGGGGCATCAATGAGCAGTTCTTC.

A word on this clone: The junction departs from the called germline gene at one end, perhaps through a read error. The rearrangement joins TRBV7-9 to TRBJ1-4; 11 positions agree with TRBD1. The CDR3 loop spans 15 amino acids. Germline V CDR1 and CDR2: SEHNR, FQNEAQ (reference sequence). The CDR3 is CSSSSSGQGAEKLFF. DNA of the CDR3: TGTTCCAGCAGCTCGTCTGGACAGGGGGCGGAAAAACTGTTTTTT.

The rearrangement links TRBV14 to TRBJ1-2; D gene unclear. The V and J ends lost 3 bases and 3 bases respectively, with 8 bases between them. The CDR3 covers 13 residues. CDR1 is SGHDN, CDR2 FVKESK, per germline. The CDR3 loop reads CASSQGGYYGYTF. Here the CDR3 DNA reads TGTGCCAGCAGCCAGGGAGGCTACTATGGCTACACCTTC.

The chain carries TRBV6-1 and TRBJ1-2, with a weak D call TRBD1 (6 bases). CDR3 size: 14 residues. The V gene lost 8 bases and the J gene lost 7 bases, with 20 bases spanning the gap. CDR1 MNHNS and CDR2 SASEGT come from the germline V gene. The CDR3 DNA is TGTGCCAGCGGCTCGCCAGGGGCTATTAGTGGCTACACCTTC. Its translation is CASGSPGAISGYTF.